The subject of this entry is one TCR beta chain. The antigen is unknown. This sample was included in a study of cytomegalovirus exposure and HLA in healthy donors. Across the whole study: Both the 120 validation repertoires and the 550 to 750 first-cohort repertoires used the same platform, as reported by a later analysis. Study-level points and caveats: In vitro experiments confirmed that three CMV-associated chains were specific for CMV antigens. The finding came from a later analysis; first-cohort TCR clusters tended to co-occur in the roughly 110 validation repertoires.

This CDR3 is 15 amino acids long. Per the germline V gene, CDR1 is SGDLS and CDR2 is YYNGEE. The ends lost 2 bases at V and 4 bases at J; junction bases unmatched: 7. TCRdb keeps only in-frame clones here, not all; method: immunoSEQ multiplex PCR. The sample lists roughly 190,000 clones, 86% seen once, with almost 1.5% in the top ten. The gene calls are TRBV9 and TRBJ2-7; 9 bases fit TRBD1. The sequence came from a woman younger than 30 in good health and CMV-seronegative. Sequenced: PBMCs. CDR3 region: CASSVGAGQGYEQYF. The CDR3 coding sequence is TGTGCCAGCAGCGTTGGAGCGGGACAGGGATACGAGCAGTACTTC.